The 5 T cell receptor beta chains in this list originate from one sample, sequenced in a study of blood T cells in healthy people across ages. Sample-barcoded 5' priming and a J-beta primer mix drove a second PCR of 7 to 11 cycles. TCRdb re-called the 5' RACE reads through MiXCR, storing one row per CDR3 protein. The table shows 850,000 to 1,300,000 distinct CDR3 sequences, with under 45% occurring only once. The specimen sequenced was blood. The origin of the receptors is a woman between 55 and 75 years old in good health.

V usage is TRBV7-9 and J usage is TRBJ2-5; possibly TRBD2 for D (6 bases). This CDR3 spans 14 amino acids. From germline, CDR1 is SEHNR and CDR2 FQNEAQ (reference sequence). The germline V and J ends were trimmed by 4 bases and 3 bases, with 12 bases remaining between them. CDR3 DNA: TGTGCCAGCAGCTGGAGGGGCGGGAAAGAGACCCAGTACTTC. Its protein product is CASSWRGGKETQYF.

This chain joins TRBV3-1 and TRBJ2-5; D is unclear. The CDR3 has 14 residues. V lost 0 bases and J lost 3, with 8 bases in between. Germline V gene data show CDR1 as LGHDT and CDR2 as YNNKEL (reference sequence). The CDR3: CASSQERRKETQYF. DNA of the CDR3: TGTGCCAGCAGCCAAGAGAGGAGAAAAGAGACCCAGTACTTC.

The J gene is TRBJ2-1, the V gene TRBV5-1, with TRBD2 matching 10 bases. The V gene's germline CDR1 is SGHRS and CDR2 YFSETQ. CDR3 length equals 15 residues. Trimming cost V 4 bases and J 7 bases; bases outside gene matches: 8. The CDR3 is CASSPSPSGSNEQFF. CDR3 DNA: TGCGCCAGCAGCCCCTCCCCTAGCGGGAGTAATGAGCAGTTCTTC.

This clonotype occurred a few times. DNA for the CDR3: TGTGCCAGCAGCTTAACGGGACTAGCGGAGACGTCCTACGAGCAGTACTTC. This encodes CASSLTGLAETSYEQYF. The chain has TRBV7-3 and TRBJ2-7; 11 positions agree with TRBD2. The CDR3 consists of 17 residues. CDR1 is SGHTA and CDR2 is FQGTGA in the germline V gene. J gave up 1 base and V 0 bases, and 5 bases lay outside the gene matches. Filled out from reference TRBV7-3 and TRBJ2-7, the complete variable domain reads GAGVSQTPSNKVTEKGKYVELRCDPISGHTALYWYRQSLGQGPEFLIYFQGTGAADDSGLPNDRFFAVRPEGSVSTLKIQRTERGDSAVYLCASSLTGLAETSYEQYFGPGTRLTVT.

The table lists this clonotype with a few counts. The J gene is TRBJ2-3, the V gene TRBV5-6; TRBD1 agrees at 7 bases. Germline V gene data show CDR1 as SGHDT and CDR2 as YYEEEE. The CDR3 has 15 residues. The ends lost 1 base at V and 5 bases at J; junction bases unmatched: 7. The CDR3: CASSLMRQGLDTQYF. CDR3 nucleotides: TGTGCCAGCAGCTTGATGAGACAGGGCCTAGATACGCAGTATTTT.